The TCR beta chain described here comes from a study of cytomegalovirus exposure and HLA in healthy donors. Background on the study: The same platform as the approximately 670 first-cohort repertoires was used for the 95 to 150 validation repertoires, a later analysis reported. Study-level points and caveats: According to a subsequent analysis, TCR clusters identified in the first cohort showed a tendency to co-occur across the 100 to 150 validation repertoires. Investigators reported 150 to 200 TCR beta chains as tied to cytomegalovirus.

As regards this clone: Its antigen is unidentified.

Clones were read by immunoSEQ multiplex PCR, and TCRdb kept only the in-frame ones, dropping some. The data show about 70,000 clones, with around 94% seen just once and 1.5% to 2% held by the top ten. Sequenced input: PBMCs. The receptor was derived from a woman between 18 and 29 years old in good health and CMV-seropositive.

CDR3 loop: CASRDRGLAIYF. For the CDR3, the DNA is TGTGCCAGCAGAGACAGGGGGCTCGCCATATATTTT. V is TRBV6-1 and J is TRBJ1-3, with 10 bases that match TRBD1. J gave up 11 bases and V 6 bases, and 4 bases lay outside the gene matches. CDR1 is MNHNS, CDR2 SASEGT, per germline. The CDR3 spans 12 residues.